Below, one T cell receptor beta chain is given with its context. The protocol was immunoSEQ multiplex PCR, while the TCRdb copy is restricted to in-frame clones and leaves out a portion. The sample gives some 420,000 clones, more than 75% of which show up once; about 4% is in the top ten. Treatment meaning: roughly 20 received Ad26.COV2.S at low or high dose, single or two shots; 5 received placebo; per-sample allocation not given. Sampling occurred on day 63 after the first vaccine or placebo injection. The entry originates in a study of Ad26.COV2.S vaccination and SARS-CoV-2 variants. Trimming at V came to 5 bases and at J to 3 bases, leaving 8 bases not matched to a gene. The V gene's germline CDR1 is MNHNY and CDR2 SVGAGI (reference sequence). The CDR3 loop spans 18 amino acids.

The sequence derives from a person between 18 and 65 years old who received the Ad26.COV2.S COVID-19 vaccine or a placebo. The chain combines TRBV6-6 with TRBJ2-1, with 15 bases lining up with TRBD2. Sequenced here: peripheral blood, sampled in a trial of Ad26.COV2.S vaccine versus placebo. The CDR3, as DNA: TGTGCCAGCAGTCCGGCCGGGACTAGCGGGGGGCACTACAATGAGCAGTTCTTC. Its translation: CASSPAGTSGGHYNEQFF.